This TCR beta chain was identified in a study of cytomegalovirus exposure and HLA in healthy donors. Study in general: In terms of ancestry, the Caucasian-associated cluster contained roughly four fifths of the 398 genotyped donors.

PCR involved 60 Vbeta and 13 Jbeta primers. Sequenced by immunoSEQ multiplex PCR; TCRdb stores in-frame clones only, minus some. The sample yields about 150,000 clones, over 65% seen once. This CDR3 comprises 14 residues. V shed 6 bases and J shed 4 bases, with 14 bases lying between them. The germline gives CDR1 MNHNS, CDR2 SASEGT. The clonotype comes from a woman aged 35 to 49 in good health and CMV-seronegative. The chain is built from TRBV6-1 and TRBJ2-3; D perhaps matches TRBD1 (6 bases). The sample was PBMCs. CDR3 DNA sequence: TGTGCCAGCAGGGGGGACAAAGGGGCAGATACGCAGTATTTT. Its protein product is CASRGDKGADTQYF.